This TCR beta chain stems from a study of T cells after yellow fever vaccination. The CDR3 has 15 residues. Losses at the gene ends were 5 bases for V and 6 bases for J; bases not matched to a gene: 11. Germline V gene data show CDR1 as MDHEN and CDR2 as SYDVKM. Each CDR3 protein is one row after TCRdb ran MiXCR on the 5' RACE reads. The sample yields 200,000 to 300,000 distinct CDR3 sequences, 6% to 8% seen once. There are a few counts of this clonotype. This rearrangement joins TRBV28 to TRBJ2-3, with 7 bases matching TRBD2. This clonotype originated in a young man who received the YFV17D yellow fever vaccine. The sequenced sample was CD4+ T cells sorted from PBMCs, obtained on the day of the yellow fever booster vaccination. CDR3 DNA sequence: TGTGCCAGCAGTCCGCGGGGGATCCAAAGTGATACGCAGTATTTT. Translating gives CASSPRGIQSDTQYF.